These T cell receptor beta chains were read from a single sample in a study of blood T cell repertoires in COVID-19. Using immunoSEQ multiplex PCR, the repertoire was profiled, and TCRdb retains in-frame clones only, with some absent. In the table there are tens of thousands of clones, roughly 87% of which are singletons. Material: peripheral blood. Receptors originate from a woman aged 55-69 years with acute or convalescent COVID-19. The CDR3 runs from the conserved cysteine through the conserved F or W. The D gene is left open where the match is weak. Clone sizes are given selectively: once, few, many, or a class where the clone is expanded.

size: -
V: TRBV6-5
D: TRBD1
length: 16
J: TRBJ1-1
DNA: TGTGCCAGCAGTTACGTCGACAGGGGAATGAACACTGAAGCTTTCTTT
CDR3: CASSYVDRGMNTEAFF

size: -
V: TRBV11-2
D: -
length: 13
J: TRBJ1-1
DNA: TGTGCCAGCAGCGGGCAGTTGAACACTGAAGCTTTCTTT
CDR3: CASSGQLNTEAFF

size: -
V: TRBV6-2/TRBV6-3
D: TRBD1
length: 13
J: TRBJ1-2
DNA: TGTGCCAGCAGTTGGGACAGGGGGCAAGGCTACACCTTC
CDR3: CASSWDRGQGYTF

size: -
V: TRBV3-1/TRBV3-2
D: TRBD1
length: 16
J: TRBJ2-3
DNA: TGTGCCAGCAGCCACAGTCCCGGGACAGGGGGAGATACGCAGTATTTT
CDR3: CASSHSPGTGGDTQYF

size: -
V: TRBV19
D: TRBD1
length: 14
J: TRBJ1-1
DNA: TGTGCCAGTAGTATCAACCAGGGGGACACTGAAGCTTTCTTT
CDR3: CASSINQGDTEAFF

size: -
V: TRBV6-5
D: TRBD1
length: 13
J: TRBJ1-2
DNA: TGTGCCAGCAAAGAGACAGGGGACTATGGCTACACCTTC
CDR3: CASKETGDYGYTF

size: -
V: TRBV7-9
D: -
length: 12
J: TRBJ1-4
DNA: TGTGCCAGCGAACAAAGGGGTGAAAAACTGTTTTTT
CDR3: CASEQRGEKLFF

size: once
V: TRBV27
D: -
length: 14
J: TRBJ2-7
DNA: TGTGCCAGCAGTACAGGAACAGGGGCGGGGGAGCAGTACTTC
CDR3: CASSTGTGAGEQYF

size: -
V: TRBV5-8
D: -
length: 11
J: TRBJ1-2
DNA: TGTGCCAGCAGCTTGGCCGGAGGAGGCTTCTTC
CDR3: CASSLAGGGFF

size: -
V: TRBV12-5
D: TRBD1
length: 17
J: TRBJ1-1
DNA: TGTGCTAGTGGTTTGCCTCCGCCAGGGGGTTTGAACACTGAAGCTTTCTTT
CDR3: CASGLPPPGGLNTEAFF

size: -
V: TRBV4-1
D: -
length: 15
J: TRBJ1-5
DNA: TGCGCCAGCAGTTTTAGTCCGGGCGGGTGGCAGCCCCAGCATTTT
CDR3: CASSFSPGGWQPQHF

size: -
V: TRBV2
D: -
length: 13
J: TRBJ2-7
DNA: TGTGCCAGCAAGTTGTCGAGGGCTGGGGAGCAGTACTTC
CDR3: CASKLSRAGEQYF

size: -
V: TRBV5-6
D: TRBD2
length: 17
J: TRBJ2-2
DNA: TGTGCCAGCAGCTCCGCTAGCGGGGGAATAAACACCGGGGAGCTGTTTTTT
CDR3: CASSSASGGINTGELFF

size: -
V: TRBV4-3
D: TRBD1
length: 18
J: TRBJ2-5
DNA: TGCGCCAGCAGCCTCGACTTACCACGACAGGGGATAAAAGAGACCCAGTACTTC
CDR3: CASSLDLPRQGIKETQYF

size: -
V: TRBV30
D: -
length: 15
J: TRBJ1-1
DNA: TGTGCCTGGAGTGACGGGACTTGGGGGAACACTGAAGCTTTCTTT
CDR3: CAWSDGTWGNTEAFF

size: -
V: TRBV4-3
D: TRBD2
length: 17
J: TRBJ2-1
DNA: TGCGCCAGCAGCCACGAACCAGCGGGGGGCTCTTACAATGAGCAGTTCTTC
CDR3: CASSHEPAGGSYNEQFF

size: -
V: TRBV7-2
D: -
length: 13
J: TRBJ2-7
DNA: TGTGCCAGCAGCTTAGCCTCGATGCGGGAGCAGTACTTC
CDR3: CASSLASMREQYF

size: -
V: TRBV12-3/TRBV12-4
D: -
length: 13
J: TRBJ1-2
DNA: TGTGCCAGCAGCCTCACAGCTGTCCAAGGCTACACCTTC
CDR3: CASSLTAVQGYTF

size: -
V: TRBV19
D: -
length: 13
J: TRBJ2-1
DNA: TGTGCCAGTAGGTTAGCCTCCTACAATGAGCAGTTCTTC
CDR3: CASRLASYNEQFF

size: -
V: TRBV14
D: -
length: 15
J: TRBJ1-6
DNA: TGTGCCAGCAGCCAAGACGGCCCGGGGGGTTCACCCCTCCACTTT
CDR3: CASSQDGPGGSPLHF

size: -
V: TRBV3-1/TRBV3-2
D: -
length: 14
J: TRBJ1-2
DNA: TGTGCCAGCAGCCTGAACTCAGGGGACTATGGCTACACCTTC
CDR3: CASSLNSGDYGYTF

size: few
V: TRBV6-2/TRBV6-3
D: TRBD1
length: 15
J: TRBJ1-1
DNA: TGTGCCAGCAGTTCTCCGGGACAGCTCAACACTGAAGCTTTCTTT
CDR3: CASSSPGQLNTEAFF

size: -
V: TRBV27
D: -
length: 16
J: TRBJ1-5
DNA: TGTGCCAGCAGTTTGGTCCCAGGGGCGAACAATCAGCCCCAGCATTTT
CDR3: CASSLVPGANNQPQHF

size: -
V: TRBV14
D: TRBD1
length: 15
J: TRBJ2-1
DNA: TGTGCCAGCAGCCGCGGACAGGGGGCTCGGTATGAGCAGTTCTTC
CDR3: CASSRGQGARYEQFF

size: -
V: TRBV5-6
D: -
length: 16
J: TRBJ2-5
DNA: TGTGCCAGCAGCCCCTCCTCTCGGAGTTATCAAGAGACCCAGTACTTC
CDR3: CASSPSSRSYQETQYF

size: -
V: TRBV6-5
D: -
length: 13
J: TRBJ1-1
DNA: TGTGCCAGCAGTTACCTAGACGAGGCTGAAGCTTTCTTT
CDR3: CASSYLDEAEAFF

size: -
V: TRBV25-1
D: -
length: 15
J: TRBJ1-2
DNA: TGTGCCAGCAGTGAATTATACGGTTTCGACTATGGCTACACCTTC
CDR3: CASSELYGFDYGYTF

size: -
V: TRBV19
D: -
length: 13
J: TRBJ1-2
DNA: TGTGCCAGTAGTATGGGGACAAGGGATCGCTACACCTTC
CDR3: CASSMGTRDRYTF

size: once
V: TRBV7-9
D: -
length: 11
J: TRBJ2-3
DNA: TGTGCCAGCAGCTCAGTGGATACGCAGTATTTT
CDR3: CASSSVDTQYF

size: -
V: TRBV10-1
D: -
length: 14
J: TRBJ1-3
DNA: TGCGCCAGCAGTCCATCAGGGGCTGGAAACACCATATATTTT
CDR3: CASSPSGAGNTIYF

size: -
V: TRBV2
D: TRBD2
length: 16
J: TRBJ2-3
DNA: TGTGCCAGCCGGGTACTAGCGGGGCCGTTGACAGATACGCAGTATTTT
CDR3: CASRVLAGPLTDTQYF

size: -
V: TRBV5-5
D: -
length: 14
J: TRBJ1-4
DNA: TGTGCCAGCAGCTTGGGCAGGCTGGATGAAAAACTGTTTTTT
CDR3: CASSLGRLDEKLFF

size: -
V: TRBV7-9
D: -
length: 13
J: TRBJ1-5
DNA: TGTGCCAGCAGCCCCTTAAGCAATCAGCCCCAGCATTTT
CDR3: CASSPLSNQPQHF

size: -
V: TRBV7-9
D: TRBD1
length: 14
J: TRBJ1-6
DNA: TGTGCCAGCAGCTTTGGACAGGAAAATTCACCCCTCCACTTT
CDR3: CASSFGQENSPLHF

size: -
V: TRBV4-2
D: -
length: 14
J: TRBJ2-2
DNA: TGTGCCAGCAGCGAAAGGGACTCCACCGGGGAGCTGTTTTTT
CDR3: CASSERDSTGELFF

size: -
V: TRBV7-9
D: TRBD1
length: 15
J: TRBJ2-7
DNA: TGTGCCAGCAGCCCACGGACAGGAAGAACCTACGAGCAGTACTTC
CDR3: CASSPRTGRTYEQYF

size: -
V: TRBV27
D: TRBD1
length: 14
J: TRBJ1-5
DNA: TGTGCCAGCAGCTCTGGACAGGGGTTTCAGCCCCAGCATTTT
CDR3: CASSSGQGFQPQHF

size: -
V: TRBV3-1/TRBV3-2
D: -
length: 13
J: TRBJ2-7
DNA: TGTGCCAGCAGCCAAGAACTAGCCTACGAGCAGTACTTC
CDR3: CASSQELAYEQYF

size: -
V: TRBV27
D: TRBD1
length: 14
J: TRBJ2-1
DNA: TGTGCCAGCAGTTTAGGGACAGGGGGGAATGAGCAGTTCTTC
CDR3: CASSLGTGGNEQFF

size: -
V: TRBV5-1
D: -
length: 15
J: TRBJ1-1
DNA: TGCGCCAGCAGCTTGGCTGGGACACCCAACACTGAAGCTTTCTTT
CDR3: CASSLAGTPNTEAFF

size: -
V: TRBV3-1/TRBV3-2
D: -
length: 18
J: TRBJ2-3
DNA: TGTGCCAGCAGCCAACCAAAAACGAGGAGACAGAGCACAGATACGCAGTATTTT
CDR3: CASSQPKTRRQSTDTQYF

size: -
V: TRBV5-1
D: -
length: 16
J: TRBJ2-5
DNA: TGCGCCAGCAGCTTCTCGGGGGGCGGGTTCCAAGAGACCCAGTACTTC
CDR3: CASSFSGGGFQETQYF

size: -
V: TRBV28
D: TRBD1
length: 14
J: TRBJ2-7
DNA: TGTGCCAGCAGGACAGGGGGCGCCGGCTACGAGCAGTACTTC
CDR3: CASRTGGAGYEQYF

size: -
V: TRBV5-5
D: -
length: 13
J: TRBJ2-1
DNA: TGTGCCAGCAGCTTGGATTGGGCCAATGAGCAGTTCTTC
CDR3: CASSLDWANEQFF

size: -
V: TRBV7-9
D: -
length: 15
J: TRBJ2-7
DNA: TGTGCCAGCAGCTTAGACGGGAGTCCCTCCTACGAGCAGTACTTC
CDR3: CASSLDGSPSYEQYF

size: -
V: TRBV7-9
D: TRBD2
length: 16
J: TRBJ2-1
DNA: TGTGCCAGCAGCTTGCCTCTAGCGGGGCCTTACAATGAGCAGTTCTTC
CDR3: CASSLPLAGPYNEQFF

size: few
V: TRBV19
D: -
length: 14
J: TRBJ1-1
DNA: TGTGCCAGTAGTATCGGAGGCGGGTCTTTGGAAGCTTTCTTT
CDR3: CASSIGGGSLEAFF

size: -
V: TRBV30
D: -
length: 13
J: TRBJ1-3
DNA: TGTGCCTGGGACAGGAACTCTGGAAACACCATATATTTT
CDR3: CAWDRNSGNTIYF

size: once
V: TRBV9
D: TRBD1
length: 14
J: TRBJ2-2
DNA: TGTGCCAGTCAACAGGGGGCTGGCACCGGGGAACTGTTTTTT
CDR3: CASQQGAGTGELFF

size: -
V: TRBV9
D: -
length: 14
J: TRBJ1-2
DNA: TGTGCCAGCAGCGTAGCGTCTTCCCACTATGGCTACACCTTC
CDR3: CASSVASSHYGYTF

size: -
V: TRBV25-1
D: -
length: 14
J: TRBJ2-7
DNA: TGTGCCAGCAGTGTGTTTGGGACACGGAACGAGCAGTACTTC
CDR3: CASSVFGTRNEQYF